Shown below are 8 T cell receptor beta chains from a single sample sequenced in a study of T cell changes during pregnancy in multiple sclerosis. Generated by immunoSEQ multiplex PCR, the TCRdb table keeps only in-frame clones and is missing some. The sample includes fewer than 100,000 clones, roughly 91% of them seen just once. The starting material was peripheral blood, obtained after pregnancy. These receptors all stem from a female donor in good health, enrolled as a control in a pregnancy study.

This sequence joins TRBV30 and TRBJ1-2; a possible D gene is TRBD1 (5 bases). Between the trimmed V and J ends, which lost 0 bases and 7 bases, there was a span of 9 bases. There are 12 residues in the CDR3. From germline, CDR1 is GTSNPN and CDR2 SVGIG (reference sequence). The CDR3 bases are TGTGCCTGGAGTGTACCGGGGGGTGGCTACACCTTC. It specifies CAWSVPGGGYTF.

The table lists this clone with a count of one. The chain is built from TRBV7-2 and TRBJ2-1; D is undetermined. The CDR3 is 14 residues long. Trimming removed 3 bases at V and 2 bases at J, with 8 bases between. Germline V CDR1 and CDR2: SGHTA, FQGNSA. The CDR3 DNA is TGTGCCAGCAGCTTCATGGGCGCCTACAATGAGCAGTTCTTC. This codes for CASSFMGAYNEQFF.

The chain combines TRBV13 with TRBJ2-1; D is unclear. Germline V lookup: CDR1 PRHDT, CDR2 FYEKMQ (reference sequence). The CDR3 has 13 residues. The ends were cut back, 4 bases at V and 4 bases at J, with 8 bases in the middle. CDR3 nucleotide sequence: TGTGCCAGCAGCTCGACTGGGTACAATGAGCAGTTCTTC. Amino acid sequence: CASSSTGYNEQFF.

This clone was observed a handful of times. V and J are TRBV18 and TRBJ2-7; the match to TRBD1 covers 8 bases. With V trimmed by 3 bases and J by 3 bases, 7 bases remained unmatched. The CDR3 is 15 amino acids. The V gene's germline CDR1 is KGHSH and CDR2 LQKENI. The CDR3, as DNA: TGTGCCAGCTCACCCCCTACGGGACAGGTCTACGAGCAGTACTTC. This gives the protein CASSPPTGQVYEQYF.

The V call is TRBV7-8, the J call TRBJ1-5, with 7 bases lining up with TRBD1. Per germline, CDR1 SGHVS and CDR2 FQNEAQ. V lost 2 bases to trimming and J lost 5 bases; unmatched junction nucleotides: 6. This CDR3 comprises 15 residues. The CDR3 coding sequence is TGTGCCAGCAGCTTACAAGGACAGGTCCATCAGCCCCAGCATTTT. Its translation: CASSLQGQVHQPQHF.

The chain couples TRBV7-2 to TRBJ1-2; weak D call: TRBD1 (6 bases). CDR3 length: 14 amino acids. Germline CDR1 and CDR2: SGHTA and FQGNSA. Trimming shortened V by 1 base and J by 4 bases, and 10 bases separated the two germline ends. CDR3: CASSLGQVFYGYTF. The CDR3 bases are TGTGCCAGCAGCTTAGGACAGGTATTCTATGGCTACACCTTC.

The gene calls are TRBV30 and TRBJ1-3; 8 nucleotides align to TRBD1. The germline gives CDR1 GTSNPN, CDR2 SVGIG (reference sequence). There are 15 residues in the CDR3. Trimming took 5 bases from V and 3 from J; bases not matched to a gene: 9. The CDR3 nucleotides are TGTGCCTGGGATGGACAGGGAAGAGGTGGAAACACCATATATTTT. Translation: CAWDGQGRGGNTIYF.

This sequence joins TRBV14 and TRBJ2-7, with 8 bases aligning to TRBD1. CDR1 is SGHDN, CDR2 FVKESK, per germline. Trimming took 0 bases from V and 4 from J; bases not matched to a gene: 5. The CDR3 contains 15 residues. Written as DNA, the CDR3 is TGTGCCAGCAGCCAAGAGGCAGGGGGCCGATACGAGCAGTACTTC. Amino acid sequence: CASSQEAGGRYEQYF.